Below, one TCR beta chain is given with its context. As yet, its antigen is unknown. Germline CDR1 MNHNY, CDR2 SVGAGI (reference sequence). This CDR3 has 12 amino acids. V lost 7 bases, J lost 7 bases, and 11 bases lay in between. This sample is drawn from a study of shared clonotypes between healthy human individuals. Study-wide results and limits: Represented diversity, genetic and exposure-history alike, was limited by few donors.

The table came from immunoSEQ multiplex PCR; TCRdb's copy has only in-frame clones and leaves some out. The table has about 1.5 million clones, 98% seen once; the top ten hold around 0.47%. The chain is built from TRBV6-6 and TRBJ2-1; D gene unclear. The sequenced sample was naive CD4+ T cells sorted from blood. The subset was: CD45RA+ positively selected. The clonotype comes from a man aged 25 to 40 in good health. Here the CDR3 DNA reads TGTGCCAGCAAAATCCTAGGGAATGAGCAGTTCTTC. Translation gives CASKILGNEQFF.